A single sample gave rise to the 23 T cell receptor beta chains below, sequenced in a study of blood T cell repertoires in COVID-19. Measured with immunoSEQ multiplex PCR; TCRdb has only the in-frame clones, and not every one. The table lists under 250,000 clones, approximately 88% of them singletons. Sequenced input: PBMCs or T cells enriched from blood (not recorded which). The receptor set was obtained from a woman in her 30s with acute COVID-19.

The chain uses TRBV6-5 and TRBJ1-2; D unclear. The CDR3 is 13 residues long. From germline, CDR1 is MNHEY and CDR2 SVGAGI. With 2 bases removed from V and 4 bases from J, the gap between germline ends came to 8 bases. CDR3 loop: CASSYEGTYGYTF. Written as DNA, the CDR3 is TGTGCCAGCAGTTACGAGGGAACCTATGGCTACACCTTC.

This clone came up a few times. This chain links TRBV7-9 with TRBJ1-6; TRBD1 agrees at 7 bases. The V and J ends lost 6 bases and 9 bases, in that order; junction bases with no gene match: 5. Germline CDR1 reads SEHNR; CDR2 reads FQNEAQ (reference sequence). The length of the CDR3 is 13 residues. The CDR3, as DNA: TGTGCCAGCAGGGGGACAGTGGGTTCACCCCTCCACTTT. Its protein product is CASRGTVGSPLHF. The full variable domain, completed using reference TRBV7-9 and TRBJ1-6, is DTGVSQNPRHKITKRGQNVTFRCDPISEHNRLYWYRQTLGQGPEFLTYFQNEAQLEKSRLLSDRFSAERPKGSFSTLEIQRTEQGDSAMYLCASRGTVGSPLHFGNGTRLTVT.

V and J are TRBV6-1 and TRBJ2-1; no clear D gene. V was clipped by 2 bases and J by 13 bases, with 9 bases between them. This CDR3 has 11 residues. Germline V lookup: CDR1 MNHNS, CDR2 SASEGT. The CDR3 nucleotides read TGTGCCAGCAGTGAATTAGCAGTCCAGTTCTTC. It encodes CASSELAVQFF.

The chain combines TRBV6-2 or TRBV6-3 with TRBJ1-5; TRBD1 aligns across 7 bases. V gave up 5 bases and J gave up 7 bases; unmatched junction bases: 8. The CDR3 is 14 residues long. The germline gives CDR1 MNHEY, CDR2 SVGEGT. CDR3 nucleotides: TGTGCCAGCAGTAAGGACAGGCGTAGGCAGCCCCAGCATTTT. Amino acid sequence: CASSKDRRRQPQHF.

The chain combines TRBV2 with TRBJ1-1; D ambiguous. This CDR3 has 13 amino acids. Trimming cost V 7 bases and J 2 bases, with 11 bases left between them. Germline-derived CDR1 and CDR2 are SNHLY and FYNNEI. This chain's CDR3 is CASTEGRNTEAFF. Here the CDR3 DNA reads TGTGCCAGCACCGAGGGCAGAAACACTGAAGCTTTCTTT.

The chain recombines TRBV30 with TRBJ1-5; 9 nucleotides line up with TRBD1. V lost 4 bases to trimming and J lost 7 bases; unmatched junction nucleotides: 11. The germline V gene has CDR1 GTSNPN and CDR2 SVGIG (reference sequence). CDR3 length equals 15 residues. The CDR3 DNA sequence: TGTGCCTGGACTAAGGGACAGGGAGAAAACCAGCCCCAGCATTTT. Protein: CAWTKGQGENQPQHF. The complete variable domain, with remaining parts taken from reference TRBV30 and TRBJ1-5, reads SQTIHQWPATLVQPVGSPLSLECTVEGTSNPNLYWYRQAAGRGLQLLFYSVGIGQISSEVPQNLSASRPQDRQFILSSKKLLLSDSGFYLCAWTKGQGENQPQHFGDGTRLSIL.

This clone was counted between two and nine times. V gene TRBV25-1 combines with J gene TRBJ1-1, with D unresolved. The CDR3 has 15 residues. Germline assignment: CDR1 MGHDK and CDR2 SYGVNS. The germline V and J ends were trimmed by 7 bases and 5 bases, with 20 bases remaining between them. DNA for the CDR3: TGTGCCAGCACTCGGGTCCGCGGATACGGGACTGAAGCTTTCTTT. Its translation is CASTRVRGYGTEAFF. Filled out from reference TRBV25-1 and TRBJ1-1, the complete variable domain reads EADIYQTPRYLVIGTGKKITLECSQTMGHDKMYWYQQDPGMELHLIHYSYGVNSTEKGDLSSESTVSRIRTEHFPLTLESARPSHTSQYLCASTRVRGYGTEAFFGQGTRLTVV.

The CDR3 DNA reads TGTGCCAGTAGGAGAGCGAACACTGAAGCTTTCTTT. As protein: CASRRANTEAFF. The chain recombines TRBV19 with TRBJ1-1; D gene unclear. Germline V gene lookup returns CDR1 LNHDA and CDR2 SQIVND (reference sequence). V was shortened by 6 bases and J by 1 base, with 6 bases between the two germline ends. The CDR3 length is 12 residues.

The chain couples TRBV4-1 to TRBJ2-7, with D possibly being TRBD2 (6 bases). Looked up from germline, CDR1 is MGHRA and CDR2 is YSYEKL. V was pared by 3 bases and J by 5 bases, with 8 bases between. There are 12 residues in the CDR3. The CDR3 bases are TGCGCCAGCAGCCAGTCGGGGGACGAGCAGTACTTC. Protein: CASSQSGDEQYF.

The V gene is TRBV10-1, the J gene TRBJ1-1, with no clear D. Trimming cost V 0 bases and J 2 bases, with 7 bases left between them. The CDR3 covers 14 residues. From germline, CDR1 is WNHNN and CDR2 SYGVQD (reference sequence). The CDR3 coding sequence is TGCGCCAGCAGTGAGTCCCTCGGTAACACTGAAGCTTTCTTT. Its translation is CASSESLGNTEAFF.

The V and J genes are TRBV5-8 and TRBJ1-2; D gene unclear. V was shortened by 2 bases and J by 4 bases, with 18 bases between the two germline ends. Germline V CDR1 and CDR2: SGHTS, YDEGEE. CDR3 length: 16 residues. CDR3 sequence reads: CASSFDGNTDFYGYTF. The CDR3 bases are TGTGCCAGCAGCTTCGATGGGAACACGGACTTCTATGGCTACACCTTC.

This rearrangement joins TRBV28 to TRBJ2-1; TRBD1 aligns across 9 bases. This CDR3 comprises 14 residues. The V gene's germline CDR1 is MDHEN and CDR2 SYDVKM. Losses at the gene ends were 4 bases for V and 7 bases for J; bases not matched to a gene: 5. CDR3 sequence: CASSSPGQGNEQFF. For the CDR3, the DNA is TGTGCCAGCAGTTCACCGGGACAGGGAAATGAGCAGTTCTTC.

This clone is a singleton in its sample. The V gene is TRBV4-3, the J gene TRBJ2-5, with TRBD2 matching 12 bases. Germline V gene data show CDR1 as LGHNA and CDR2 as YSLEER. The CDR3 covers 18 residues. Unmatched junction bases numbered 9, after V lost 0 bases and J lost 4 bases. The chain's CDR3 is CASSQDIASGGATETQYF. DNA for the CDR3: TGCGCCAGCAGCCAAGATATTGCTAGCGGGGGGGCCACAGAGACCCAGTACTTC.

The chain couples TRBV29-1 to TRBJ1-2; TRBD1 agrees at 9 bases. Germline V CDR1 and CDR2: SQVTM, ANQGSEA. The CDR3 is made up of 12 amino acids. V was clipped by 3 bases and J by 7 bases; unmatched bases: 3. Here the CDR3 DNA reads TGCAGCGTTGACTCACAGGGGGCTGGCTACACCTTC. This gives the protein CSVDSQGAGYTF.

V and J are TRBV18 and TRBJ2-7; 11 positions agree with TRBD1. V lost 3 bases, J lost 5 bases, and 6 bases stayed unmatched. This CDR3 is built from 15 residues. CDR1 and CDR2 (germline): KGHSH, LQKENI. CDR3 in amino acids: CASSPPGQGDNEQYF. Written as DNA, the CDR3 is TGTGCCAGCTCACCTCCGGGACAGGGGGACAACGAGCAGTACTTC.

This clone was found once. The CDR3 bases are TGTGCCAGCAGTTTGGACAGGGGGCATGAGACCCAGTACTTC. This gives the protein CASSLDRGHETQYF. V is TRBV27 and J is TRBJ2-5, with 11 bases aligning to TRBD1. The CDR3 is 14 residues long. The germline V gene has CDR1 MNHEY and CDR2 SMNVEV (reference sequence). Germline trimming cut 3 bases from V and 5 bases from J; bases unmatched to any gene: 2.

CDR3 residues: CASSGGQGEIYGYTF. The CDR3, as DNA: TGCGCCAGCAGCGGGGGACAGGGGGAGATCTATGGCTACACCTTC. The chain carries TRBV5-1 and TRBJ1-2; 11 bases match TRBD1. With 4 bases clipped from V and 4 bases from J, the junction kept 6 bases outside the gene matches. CDR3 length: 15 amino acids. Germline V gene lookup returns CDR1 SGHRS and CDR2 YFSETQ.

The CDR3 is CASSLRTGGGNYEQYF. CDR3 DNA: TGTGCCAGCAGCCTCCGGACTGGCGGGGGGAACTACGAGCAGTACTTC. V usage is TRBV7-2 and J usage is TRBJ2-7; 8 nucleotides match TRBD2. The V gene's germline CDR1 is SGHTA and CDR2 FQGNSA. Losses at the gene ends were 5 bases for V and 3 bases for J; bases not matched to a gene: 12. The CDR3 spans 16 residues.

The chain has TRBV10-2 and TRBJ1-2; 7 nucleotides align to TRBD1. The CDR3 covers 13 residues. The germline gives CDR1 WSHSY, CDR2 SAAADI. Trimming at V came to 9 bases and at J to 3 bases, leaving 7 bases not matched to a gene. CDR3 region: CASRATGDYGYTF. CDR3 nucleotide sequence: TGCGCCAGTAGAGCTACAGGGGACTATGGCTACACCTTC.

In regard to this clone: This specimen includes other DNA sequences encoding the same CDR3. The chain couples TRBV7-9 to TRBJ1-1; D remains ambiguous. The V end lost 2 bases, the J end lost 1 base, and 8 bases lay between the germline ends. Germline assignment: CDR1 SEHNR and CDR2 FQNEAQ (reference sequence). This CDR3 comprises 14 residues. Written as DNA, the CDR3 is TGTGCCAGCAGCTTAAATACGGGGAACACTGAAGCTTTCTTT. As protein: CASSLNTGNTEAFF.

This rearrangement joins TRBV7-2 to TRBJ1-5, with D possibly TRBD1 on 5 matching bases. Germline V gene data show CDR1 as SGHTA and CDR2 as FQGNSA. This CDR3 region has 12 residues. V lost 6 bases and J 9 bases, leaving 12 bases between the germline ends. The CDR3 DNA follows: TGTGCCAGCAGAGGGGCCCTCGGGCCCCAGCATTTT. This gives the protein CASRGALGPQHF.

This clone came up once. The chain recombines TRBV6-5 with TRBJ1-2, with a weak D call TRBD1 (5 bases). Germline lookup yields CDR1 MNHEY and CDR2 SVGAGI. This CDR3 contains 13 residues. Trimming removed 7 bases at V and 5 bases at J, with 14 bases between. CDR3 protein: CASTLGGRYGYTF. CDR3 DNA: TGTGCCAGCACCTTGGGGGGAAGGTATGGCTACACCTTC.

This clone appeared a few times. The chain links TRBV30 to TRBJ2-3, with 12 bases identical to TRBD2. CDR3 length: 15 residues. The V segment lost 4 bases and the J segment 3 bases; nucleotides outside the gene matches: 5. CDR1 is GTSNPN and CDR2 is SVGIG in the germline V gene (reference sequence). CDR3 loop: CAWNPGLAGTDTQYF. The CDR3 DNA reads TGTGCCTGGAACCCCGGACTAGCGGGGACAGATACGCAGTATTTT.